What follows are 30 T cell receptor beta chains derived from one specimen sequenced in a study of Graves' ophthalmopathy and Graves' hyperthyroidism. Amplifying from RNA transcripts, the study obtained TCR beta CDR3 regions. HTBI primers served in a first-round RT-PCR, which a second-round multiplex PCR followed. TCRdb fed the multiplex PCR reads into MiXCR, producing one record per CDR3 protein. The data contain about 220,000 distinct CDR3 sequences, 20% to 25% of them seen just once; the ten biggest clones take up about 46%. The sample consisted of peripheral blood. The source of these receptors is a woman in her 50s with Graves' ophthalmopathy.

This clonotype was observed at least ten times. The rearrangement uses TRBV20-1 and TRBJ2-5, with TRBD2 as a possible D gene (6 bases). This CDR3 comprises 12 residues. V was trimmed by 7 bases and J by 2 bases, leaving 11 bases between them. CDR1 and CDR2 from the germline V gene are DFQATT and SNEGSKA (reference sequence). CDR3 sequence: CSVLTRQETQYF. The CDR3 DNA reads TGCAGTGTGCTGACTAGGCAAGAGACCCAGTACTTC.

The rearrangement links TRBV9 to TRBJ2-2; D is possibly TRBD1 (6 bases). The CDR3 is 14 amino acids. The V end was cut by 6 bases, the J end by 4 bases, with 13 bases between. Germline CDR1 is SGDLS and CDR2 is YYNGEE. The CDR3 protein is CASTRQAGTGELFF. The CDR3 region has the DNA TGTGCCAGCACCCGACAGGCGGGCACCGGGGAGCTGTTTTTT.

The genes are TRBV20-1 and TRBJ2-7; D gene unclear. V gave up 6 bases and J gave up 6 bases, with 24 bases separating them. The germline CDR1 and CDR2 sequences are DFQATT and SNEGSKA (reference sequence). This CDR3 is 15 amino acids long. CDR3 coding DNA: TGCAGTGCACACGAATTCGGGCTATCAAACCTCGAGCAGTACTTC. Its translation: CSAHEFGLSNLEQYF.

This clonotype occurred many times. This sequence joins TRBV5-6 and TRBJ1-6; 7 bases are shared with TRBD1. Germline CDR1 SGHDT, CDR2 YYEEEE. Germline trimming cut 0 bases from V and 7 bases from J; bases unmatched to any gene: 1. The CDR3 is made up of 14 amino acids. Here the CDR3 reads CASSLDRGNSPLHF. As DNA, the CDR3 is TGTGCCAGCAGCTTGGACAGGGGAAATTCACCCCTCCACTTT.

Of note for this clonotype: This may come from a read error, since a much larger clone is one base off. V and J are TRBV25-1 and TRBJ2-1; TRBD2 agrees at 8 bases. Germline CDR1 is MGHDK and CDR2 is SYGVNS. This CDR3 contains 15 residues. Trimming cost V 7 bases and J 8 bases; bases outside gene matches: 13. CDR3: CASTAGTSSIDEQFF. The CDR3 nucleotides are TGTGCCAGCACCGCCGGGACTAGTTCCATCGATGAGCAGTTCTTC.

This clonotype was picked up a small number of times. Given a much more abundant clone one base away, this may be a read error. This rearrangement joins TRBV5-8 to TRBJ2-5; D is uncertain. Germline CDR1 is SGHTS and CDR2 is YDEGEE. CDR3 size: 12 residues. V was cut by 2 bases and J by 0 bases, with 2 bases left in between. The CDR3 is CASSFHQETQYF. DNA for the CDR3: TGTGCCAGCAGCTTCCACCAAGAGACCCAGTACTTC.

The rearrangement joins TRBV15 to TRBJ1-2; D gene unclear. The CDR3 contains 15 residues. Germline V lookup: CDR1 LNHNV, CDR2 YYDKDF (reference sequence). Trimming removed 0 bases from V and 0 bases from J, with 8 bases in between. CDR3 loop: CATSREKQTNYGYTF. The CDR3 DNA reads TGTGCCACCAGCAGAGAAAAACAGACTAACTATGGCTACACCTTC.

This clonotype has at least ten counts. The chain combines TRBV27 with TRBJ1-1; D gene unclear. Germline CDR1 MNHEY, CDR2 SMNVEV (reference sequence). Trimming pared 6 bases from V and 3 bases from J, leaving 11 bases between. The CDR3 runs 13 residues. The CDR3 spells CASSVRYYTEAFF. The DNA of the CDR3 is TGTGCCAGCAGCGTTCGGTATTACACTGAAGCTTTCTTT.

This clonotype was seen at least ten times. The V and J genes are TRBV19 and TRBJ1-1; D not resolved. Germline V lookup: CDR1 LNHDA, CDR2 SQIVND (reference sequence). The CDR3 runs 14 residues. V was pared by 8 bases and J by 1 base, with 14 bases between. The CDR3 DNA reads as TGTGCCAGTGAAGACAAAAGCGGGAACACTGAAGCTTTCTTT. This sequence encodes CASEDKSGNTEAFF.

This clonotype was observed many times. The chain has TRBV6-5 and TRBJ2-2; D is undetermined. The germline CDR1 and CDR2 sequences are MNHEY and SVGAGI. CDR3 size: 14 residues. The ends were cut back, 0 bases at V and 6 bases at J, with 8 bases in the middle. The CDR3 DNA reads TGTGCCAGCAGTTACTCCCGGGTATCCGGGGAGCTGTTTTTT. Encoded protein: CASSYSRVSGELFF.

This clonotype was detected ten times or more. The CDR3 coding sequence is TGTGCCACCAGTCTTGCGGGCACACGACAAGAGACCCAGTACTTC. It encodes CATSLAGTRQETQYF. The rearrangement links TRBV24-1 to TRBJ2-5, with a tentative D call TRBD2 (5 bases). Germline V gives CDR1 KGHDR, CDR2 SFDVKD. CDR3 length: 15 amino acids. V was trimmed by 6 bases and J by 2 bases, leaving 15 bases between them.

This clonotype was seen at least ten times. The chain links TRBV7-9 to TRBJ2-7; 13 nucleotides align to TRBD2. Germline lookup yields CDR1 SEHNR and CDR2 FQNEAQ (reference sequence). The CDR3 contains 15 residues. V lost 2 bases, J lost 5 bases, and 3 bases stayed unmatched. The CDR3, as DNA: TGTGCCAGCAGCTTACTTGGGACTAGCGGGAACGAGCAGTACTTC. Amino acid sequence: CASSLLGTSGNEQYF.

This chain uses TRBV5-1 with TRBJ2-5, with TRBD2 matching 13 bases. The ends lost 4 bases at V and 2 bases at J; junction bases unmatched: 14. This CDR3 has 19 amino acids. The germline gives CDR1 SGHRS, CDR2 YFSETQ. Here the CDR3 reads CASSGETRTSGRAQETQYF. CDR3 in DNA: TGCGCCAGCAGCGGTGAGACCCGGACTAGCGGGAGAGCTCAAGAGACCCAGTACTTC.

This clonotype was observed at least ten times. The chain recombines TRBV5-1 with TRBJ1-2; D not resolved. With 0 bases removed from V and 3 bases from J, the gap between germline ends came to 6 bases. The CDR3 has 13 amino acids. From germline, CDR1 is SGHRS and CDR2 YFSETQ. The DNA for the CDR3 is TGCGCCAGCAGCTTGGTCGGGGACTATGGCTACACCTTC. Its protein is CASSLVGDYGYTF. Looking up the rest from reference TRBV5-1 and TRBJ1-2 gives the full variable domain: KAGVTQTPRYLIKTRGQQVTLSCSPISGHRSVSWYQQTPGQGLQFLFEYFSETQRNKGNFPGRFSGRQFSNSRSEMNVSTLELGDSALYLCASSLVGDYGYTFGSGTRLTVV.

This clonotype was observed many times. The rearrangement links TRBV2 to TRBJ2-7; 8 bases fit TRBD1. CDR3 length: 13 residues. J was trimmed by 7 bases and V by 8 bases; bases with no gene match: 10. The V gene's germline CDR1 is SNHLY and CDR2 FYNNEI. DNA for the CDR3: TGTGCCAGCCAACGCCAGGGGGCTAGGGAGCAGTACTTC. This translates into CASQRQGAREQYF. The whole variable domain, remainder taken from reference TRBV2 and TRBJ2-7, is EPEVTQTPSHQVTQMGQEVILRCVPISNHLYFYWYRQILGQKVEFLVSFYNNEISEKSEIFDDQFSVERPDGSNFTLKIRSTKLEDSAMYFCASQRQGAREQYFGPGTRLTVT.

This clonotype was counted many times. The rearrangement uses TRBV6-5 and TRBJ1-1; D possibly corresponds to TRBD1 (5 bases). The V and J ends lost 6 bases and 0 bases respectively, with 14 bases between them. CDR3 length equals 15 residues. Germline V gene sequence: CDR1 MNHEY, CDR2 SVGAGI. The CDR3: CASRRGSYMNTEAFF. The CDR3 DNA reads as TGTGCCAGCAGGAGGGGCAGTTACATGAACACTGAAGCTTTCTTT.

This clonotype was counted at least ten times. This chain uses TRBV20-1 with TRBJ2-7, with 8 positions matching TRBD1. Germline V lookup: CDR1 DFQATT, CDR2 SNEGSKA (reference sequence). This CDR3 contains 15 residues. V trimming: 4 bases; J trimming: 4 bases; junction bases outside the gene matches: 12. The CDR3 here is CSATIPGQEQYEQYF. In nucleotides, the CDR3 is TGCAGTGCTACGATACCGGGACAGGAACAGTACGAGCAGTACTTC.

The table lists this clonotype with many counts. V gene TRBV29-1 combines with J gene TRBJ2-7, with 7 bases identical to TRBD2. Germline values: CDR1 SQVTM, CDR2 ANQGSEA. The CDR3 spans 13 residues. Trimming at V came to 3 bases and at J to 7 bases, leaving 9 bases not matched to a gene. CDR3 in DNA: TGCAGCGTTGAGGGGCGGGGGTCGGGGGAGCAGTACTTC. It translates to CSVEGRGSGEQYF.

The CDR3 reads CATRETGMNTEAFF. In DNA form, the CDR3 reads TGTGCCACCAGAGAGACAGGGATGAACACTGAAGCTTTCTTT. The rearrangement uses TRBV24-1 and TRBJ1-1; 7 nucleotides agree with TRBD1. This CDR3 comprises 14 residues. Germline loops: CDR1 KGHDR, CDR2 SFDVKD. The V and J ends lost 7 bases and 0 bases, in that order; junction bases with no gene match: 4.

Many counts were recorded for this clonotype. J is TRBJ1-5 and V is TRBV20-1; the D gene is possibly TRBD1 (6 bases). Trimming removed 7 bases from V and 12 bases from J, with 22 bases in between. The CDR3 consists of 13 residues. Looked up from germline, CDR1 is DFQATT and CDR2 is SNEGSKA (reference sequence). CDR3 sequence reads: CSGTGTTISVQHF. The CDR3 DNA sequence: TGCAGTGGTACGGGGACAACGATCAGTGTCCAGCATTTT.

This clonotype was seen many times. The chain carries TRBV6-1 and TRBJ2-7, with a tentative D call TRBD2 (5 bases). Germline lookup yields CDR1 MNHNS and CDR2 SASEGT. The CDR3 sequence is 14 residues long. Trimming removed 2 bases from V and 1 base from J, with 9 bases in between. The CDR3 protein is CASSEYGESYEQYF. CDR3 in DNA: TGTGCCAGCAGTGAATACGGGGAATCCTACGAGCAGTACTTC.

As concerns this clonotype: This could be a read error, since a much larger clone is one nucleotide away. This sequence joins TRBV6-1 and TRBJ2-7, with 8 bases that match TRBD1. V shed 8 bases and J 0 bases; nucleotides not matched to a gene: 6. This CDR3 region has 14 residues. CDR1 MNHNS and CDR2 SASEGT come from the germline V gene. The CDR3, as DNA: TGTGCCAGCTTCCGGGACAGGACCTCCTACGAGCAGTACTTC. It yields the protein CASFRDRTSYEQYF.

V is TRBV2 and J is TRBJ2-7; D possibly corresponds to TRBD2 (7 bases). Germline values: CDR1 SNHLY, CDR2 FYNNEI. CDR3 length: 13 residues. The V and J ends lost 4 bases and 2 bases respectively, with 9 bases between them. CDR3: CASSGRGPYEQYF. The CDR3 coding sequence is TGTGCCAGCAGTGGGCGGGGGCCCTACGAGCAGTACTTC. Full variable domain (rest looked up from reference TRBV2 and TRBJ2-7): EPEVTQTPSHQVTQMGQEVILRCVPISNHLYFYWYRQILGQKVEFLVSFYNNEISEKSEIFDDQFSVERPDGSNFTLKIRSTKLEDSAMYFCASSGRGPYEQYFGPGTRLTVT.

Details on this clonotype: This may be a read error: a much more frequent sequence differs by one nucleotide. The rearrangement uses TRBV6-4 and TRBJ2-7; D is possibly TRBD1 (5 bases). V was shortened by 7 bases and J by 9 bases, with 16 bases between the two germline ends. Germline CDR1 is MRHNA and CDR2 is SNTAGT. This CDR3 contains 12 residues. The CDR3 DNA is TGTGCCAGCACAACGTGGCAGGGTGGGCAGTACTTC. This gives the protein CASTTWQGGQYF.

This clonotype came up many times. The V call is TRBV28, the J call TRBJ2-4; 16 positions agree with TRBD2. Germline V gives CDR1 MDHEN, CDR2 SYDVKM. Unmatched junction bases numbered 9, after V lost 6 bases and J lost 1 base. The CDR3 is made up of 19 amino acids. This chain's CDR3 is CASSSPGLAGGPAKNIQYF. As DNA, the CDR3 is TGTGCCAGCAGCTCTCCGGGACTAGCGGGAGGGCCGGCCAAAAACATTCAGTACTTC.

This chain connects TRBV9 to TRBJ2-4; unclear D gene. This CDR3 is 16 amino acids long. V lost 0 bases and J lost 0, with 10 bases in between. Germline loops: CDR1 SGDLS, CDR2 YYNGEE. The CDR3 bases are TGTGCCAGCAGCGTAGAACCAGGCATAGCCAAAAACATTCAGTACTTC. This gives the protein CASSVEPGIAKNIQYF.

This clonotype came up many times. The chain recombines TRBV12-3 or TRBV12-4 with TRBJ2-7; D is possibly TRBD1 or TRBD2 (6 bases each). The V gene lost 3 bases and the J gene lost 6 bases, with 18 bases spanning the gap. The CDR3 sequence is 15 residues long. The DNA for the CDR3 is TGTGCCAGCAGTTTTTCGGGGGCTCTCTCTGGCGAGCAGTACTTC. It encodes CASSFSGALSGEQYF.

As regards this clonotype: The conserved phenylalanine or tryptophan is not found at the CDR3 terminus, so this likely reflects a read error. The V gene is TRBV28, the J gene TRBJ2-7; no reliable D call. Germline loops: CDR1 MDHEN, CDR2 SYDVKM. The CDR3 is 14 residues long. The V end lost 6 bases, the J end lost 0 bases, and 12 bases lay between the germline ends. The CDR3 protein is CASRTRFTSYEQYL. CDR3 in DNA: TGTGCCAGCAGGACGAGATTTACCTCCTACGAGCAGTACCTC.

CDR3 nucleotides: TGTGCCAGCAGTCCGTGGACAGGGTCCTACGAGCAGTACTTC. Protein: CASSPWTGSYEQYF. The chain uses TRBV6-1 and TRBJ2-7; TRBD1 agrees at 8 bases. Germline values: CDR1 MNHNS, CDR2 SASEGT. Trimming took 5 bases from V and 1 from J; bases not matched to a gene: 4. The CDR3 length is 14 residues.

This clonotype was counted at least ten times. The V gene is TRBV20-1, the J gene TRBJ1-2, with 7 bases identical to TRBD1. The V gene end was trimmed by 4 bases and the J gene end by 1 base; junction bases not matched to a gene: 15. Germline CDR1 and CDR2: DFQATT and SNEGSKA (reference sequence). The CDR3 has 17 amino acids. The CDR3 region has the DNA TGCAGTGCTACCACAGGGGCGAAAGAGACCTATAACTATGGCTACACCTTC. The encoded protein is CSATTGAKETYNYGYTF.